This T cell receptor (beta chain) was identified during a study of cytomegalovirus exposure and HLA in healthy donors. Trimming at V came to 4 bases and at J to 1 base, leaving 7 bases not matched to a gene. Germline CDR1 and CDR2: SGHDN and FVKESK. The length of the CDR3 is 15 residues. Study-level results: Association of 15,000 to 20,000 TCR beta sequences with HLA alleles was found at 0.05 false discovery rate in a later analysis. The authors judged a highly shared variant cluster likely a sequencing artifact. The authors later found most CMV-associated TCR beta chains appeared HLA-restricted.

The PCR employed 60 Vbeta primers together with 13 Jbeta primers. Clones were read by immunoSEQ multiplex PCR, and TCRdb kept only the in-frame ones, dropping some. The sample carries over 150,000 clones, 65% to 70% recorded once. About this clone: Its target is not known.

Material for sequencing was PBMCs. This chain connects TRBV14 to TRBJ2-7, with TRBD2 matching over 7 bases. This clonotype was sampled from a woman aged 18-29 years in good health and CMV-seropositive. The CDR3 DNA reads as TGTGCCAGCAGCCTTGCGGCCGGGGGGTCCTACGAGCAGTACTTC. Its translation is CASSLAAGGSYEQYF.